Many counts were recorded for the clone carrying this T cell receptor (beta chain). This sample was taken from a study of T cells in Graves' hyperthyroidism and ophthalmopathy. The ends lost 4 bases at V and 5 bases at J; junction bases unmatched: 8. The CDR3 covers 14 residues. The germline CDR1 and CDR2 sequences are SGHRS and YFSETQ. Amplified regions were TCR beta CDR3 sequences from RNA transcripts. The TCR CDR3 was amplified in a first-round RT-PCR using the HTBI primer set. One entry per CDR3 protein results from TCRdb running MiXCR on the multiplex PCR reads. The sample contains some 510,000 distinct CDR3 sequences, around 20% of which appear only once. Aged 18 to 65, the patients had hyperthyroidism that was newly diagnosed and had lasted under 2 months. Each diagnosis was grounded in clinical symptoms, serum thyroxine and TRAb, thyroid ultrasound, and orbital computed tomography. PBMCs came from more than 9 ml fresh peripheral blood.

The TCR comes from a man aged 18-30 years with Graves' hyperthyroidism. The sequenced sample consisted of blood. This rearrangement joins TRBV5-1 to TRBJ2-5; 7 nucleotides line up with TRBD2. CDR3 loop: CASSSRDGRETQYF. The CDR3 region has the DNA TGCGCCAGCAGCAGTCGAGACGGGAGGGAGACCCAGTACTTC.